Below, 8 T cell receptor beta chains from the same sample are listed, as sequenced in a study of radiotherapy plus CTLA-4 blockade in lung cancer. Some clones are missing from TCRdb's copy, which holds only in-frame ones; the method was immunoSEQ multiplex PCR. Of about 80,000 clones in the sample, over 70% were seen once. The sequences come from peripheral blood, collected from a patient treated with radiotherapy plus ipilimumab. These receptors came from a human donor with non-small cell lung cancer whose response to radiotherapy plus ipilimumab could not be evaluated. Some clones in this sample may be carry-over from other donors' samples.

CDR3 region: CASSLDQQGTDGYTF. CDR3 in DNA: TGTGCCAGCAGCCTGGATCAACAGGGGACGGATGGCTACACCTTC. The chain carries TRBV28 and TRBJ1-2; 7 nucleotides match TRBD1. CDR1 is MDHEN and CDR2 is SYDVKM in the germline V gene. This CDR3 is built from 15 residues. After removal of 6 bases from V and 6 bases from J, the junction contained 13 bases not matched to a gene.

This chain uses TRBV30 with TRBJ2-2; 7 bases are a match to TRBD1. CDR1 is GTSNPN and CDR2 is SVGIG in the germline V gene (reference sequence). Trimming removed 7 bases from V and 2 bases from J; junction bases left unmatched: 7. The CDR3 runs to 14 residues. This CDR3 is CASPGTANTGELFF. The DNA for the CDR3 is TGTGCCTCGCCGGGGACAGCTAACACCGGGGAGCTGTTTTTT.

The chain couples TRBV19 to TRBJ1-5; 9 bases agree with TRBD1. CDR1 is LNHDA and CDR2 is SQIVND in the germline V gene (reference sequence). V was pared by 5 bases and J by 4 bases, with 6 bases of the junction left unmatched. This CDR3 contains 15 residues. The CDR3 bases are TGTGCCAGTAGTCGGGACAGGGCGAATAATCAGCCCCAGCATTTT. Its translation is CASSRDRANNQPQHF.

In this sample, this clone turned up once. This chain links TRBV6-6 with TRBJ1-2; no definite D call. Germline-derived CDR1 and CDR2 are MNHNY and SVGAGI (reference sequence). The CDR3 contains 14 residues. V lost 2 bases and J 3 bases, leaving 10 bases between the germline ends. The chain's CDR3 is CASSYRGEHYGYTF. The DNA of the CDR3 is TGTGCCAGCAGTTACAGAGGAGAGCACTATGGCTACACCTTC.

The CDR3 reads CASSQDWAGGYNEQFF. CDR3 nucleotides: TGCGCCAGCAGCCAAGATTGGGCGGGGGGCTACAATGAGCAGTTCTTC. V gene TRBV4-1 combines with J gene TRBJ2-1, with 8 bases lining up with TRBD2. J gave up 3 bases and V 0 bases, and 4 bases lay outside the gene matches. Germline CDR1 reads MGHRA; CDR2 reads YSYEKL. This CDR3 has 16 residues.

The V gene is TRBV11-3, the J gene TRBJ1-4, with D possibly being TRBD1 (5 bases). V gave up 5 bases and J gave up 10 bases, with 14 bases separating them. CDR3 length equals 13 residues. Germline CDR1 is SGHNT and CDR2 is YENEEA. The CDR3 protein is CASSHSGQGKLFF. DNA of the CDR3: TGTGCCAGCAGCCATTCCGGACAAGGAAAACTGTTTTTT. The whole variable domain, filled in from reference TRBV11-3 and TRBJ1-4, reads EAGVVQSPRYKIIEKKQPVAFWCNPISGHNTLYWYLQNLGQGPELLIRYENEEAVDDSQLPKDRFSAERLKGVDSTLKIQPAELGDSAVYLCASSHSGQGKLFFGSGTQLSVL.

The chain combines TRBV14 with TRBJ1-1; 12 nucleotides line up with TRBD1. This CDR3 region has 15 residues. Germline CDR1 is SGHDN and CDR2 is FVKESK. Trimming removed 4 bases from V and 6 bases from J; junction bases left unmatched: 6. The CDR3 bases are TGTGCCAGCAGCCGGGGACAGGGGGCGATCCCTGAAGCTTTCTTT. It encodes CASSRGQGAIPEAFF.

CDR3 nucleotides: TGTGCCAGCAGTTTTAGGCGGCAGGGATGGGGCTACACCTTC. Translating gives CASSFRRQGWGYTF. This chain joins TRBV27 and TRBJ1-2; TRBD1 is a possible D gene (5 bases). The CDR3 loop spans 14 amino acids. CDR1 is MNHEY, CDR2 SMNVEV, per germline (reference sequence). V was pared by 3 bases and J by 8 bases, with 16 bases between.